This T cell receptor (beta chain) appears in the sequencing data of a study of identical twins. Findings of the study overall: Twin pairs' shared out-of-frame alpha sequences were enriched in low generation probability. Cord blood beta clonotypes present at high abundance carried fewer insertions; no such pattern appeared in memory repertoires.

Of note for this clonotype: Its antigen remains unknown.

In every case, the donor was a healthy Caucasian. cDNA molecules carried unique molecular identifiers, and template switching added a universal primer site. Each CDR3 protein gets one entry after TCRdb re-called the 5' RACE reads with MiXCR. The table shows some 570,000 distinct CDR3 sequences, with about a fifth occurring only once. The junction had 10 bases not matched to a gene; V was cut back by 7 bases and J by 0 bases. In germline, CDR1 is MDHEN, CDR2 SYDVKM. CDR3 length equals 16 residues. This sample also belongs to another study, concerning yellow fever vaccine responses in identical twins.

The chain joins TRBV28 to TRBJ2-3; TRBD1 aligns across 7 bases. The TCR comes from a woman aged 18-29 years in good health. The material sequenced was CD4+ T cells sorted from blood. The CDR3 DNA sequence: TGTGCCAGCAACTTCGGACAGGCGACTAGCACAGATACGCAGTATTTT. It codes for CASNFGQATSTDTQYF.